The 2 T cell receptor beta chains below were found in one sample sequenced in a study of blood T cell repertoires in COVID-19. Clones were read by immunoSEQ multiplex PCR, and TCRdb kept only the in-frame ones, dropping some. Altogether fewer than 350,000 clones are present, nearly 90% being singletons, with the ten largest covering 1.7%. The sample taken for sequencing was PBMCs or T cells enriched from blood (not recorded which). The receptors originated from a woman between 18 and 30 years old with acute COVID-19.

The genes are TRBV28 and TRBJ1-2; TRBD1 matches at 7 bases. With V trimmed by 1 base and J by 4 bases, 6 bases remained unmatched. The germline CDR1 and CDR2 sequences are MDHEN and SYDVKM. The CDR3 runs to 15 residues. The CDR3 spells CASSLLGTVVYGYTF. In DNA form, the CDR3 reads TGTGCCAGCAGTTTATTGGGGACAGTGGTCTATGGCTACACCTTC.

Concerning this clone: Other DNA sequences in the sample encode the same CDR3. The chain carries TRBV6-5 and TRBJ2-1; 7 nucleotides match TRBD2. V was clipped by 5 bases and J by 7 bases; unmatched bases: 11. The CDR3 has 15 amino acids. Germline V gives CDR1 MNHEY, CDR2 SVGAGI. The DNA of the CDR3 is TGTGCCAGCAGTCGCCTCGCGGGAGTAGGAAATGAGCAGTTCTTC. This codes for CASSRLAGVGNEQFF.